A selection of T cell receptor beta chains follows, all from one sample in a study of STAT5B mutations in CD4+ large granular lymphocyte leukemia. Clones were sequenced by immunoSEQ multiplex PCR, and TCRdb holds only the in-frame ones, with some missing. The top ten clones hold over 0.4% of a sample with tens of thousands of clones, around 71% of them seen once. Sequences were obtained from CD4+ T cells from blood buffy coats. Receptor source: a human donor in good health. Both conserved end residues are part of each CDR3. A D gene is named only where the DNA matches it firmly. Clone sizes are given selectively: once, few, many, or a class where the clone is expanded.

abundance: .; d_gene: TRBD2; j_gene: TRBJ2-1; v_gene: TRBV4-2; CDR3aa: CASSQATAGGLYNEQFF; CDR3nt: TGTGCCAGCAGCCAAGCAACAGCGGGGGGCTTATACAATGAGCAGTTCTTC
abundance: .; d_gene: .; j_gene: TRBJ2-6; v_gene: TRBV27; CDR3aa: CASSPYIGGANVLTF; CDR3nt: TGTGCCAGCAGTCCATACATAGGTGGGGCCAACGTCCTGACTTTC
abundance: few; d_gene: TRBD1; j_gene: TRBJ1-1; v_gene: TRBV18; CDR3aa: CASSPVRGDTEAFF; CDR3nt: TGTGCCAGCTCACCAGTCAGGGGGGACACTGAAGCTTTCTTT
abundance: .; d_gene: .; j_gene: TRBJ1-3; v_gene: TRBV6-5; CDR3aa: CASRTSGNTIYF; CDR3nt: TGTGCCAGCAGGACCTCTGGAAACACCATATATTTT
abundance: .; d_gene: TRBD2; j_gene: TRBJ2-5; v_gene: TRBV30; CDR3aa: CAWNPSGVETQYF; CDR3nt: TGTGCCTGGAACCCTAGCGGGGTAGAGACCCAGTACTTC
abundance: .; d_gene: .; j_gene: TRBJ2-7; v_gene: TRBV5-1; CDR3aa: CASSLTLRSYEQYF; CDR3nt: TGCGCCAGCAGCTTAACCCTTCGTTCCTACGAGCAGTACTTC
abundance: few; d_gene: TRBD1; j_gene: TRBJ1-4; v_gene: TRBV23-1; CDR3aa: CASSRYGRTGNEKLFF; CDR3nt: TGCGCCAGCAGTCGATATGGGAGGACAGGGAATGAAAAACTGTTTTTT
abundance: few; d_gene: .; j_gene: TRBJ2-1; v_gene: TRBV27; CDR3aa: CASSLRDGSYNEQFF; CDR3nt: TGTGCCAGCAGCCTCCGGGACGGATCCTACAATGAGCAGTTCTTC
abundance: once; d_gene: TRBD1; j_gene: TRBJ2-1; v_gene: TRBV11-2; CDR3aa: CASSLLATGVNEQFF; CDR3nt: TGTGCCAGCAGCCTTCTCGCGACAGGGGTCAATGAGCAGTTCTTC
abundance: .; d_gene: .; j_gene: TRBJ1-5; v_gene: TRBV19; CDR3aa: CASSIDRQGNQPQHF; CDR3nt: TGTGCCAGTAGTATAGATCGACAGGGCAATCAGCCCCAGCATTTT
abundance: .; d_gene: .; j_gene: TRBJ1-5; v_gene: TRBV7-8; CDR3aa: CASSLGWDTYLQPQHF; CDR3nt: TGTGCCAGCAGCTTAGGATGGGACACCTACCTCCAGCCCCAGCATTTT
abundance: .; d_gene: TRBD2; j_gene: TRBJ2-3; v_gene: TRBV5-3; CDR3aa: CARSSGLAGGEDTQYF; CDR3nt: TGTGCCAGAAGCTCTGGCCTAGCGGGGGGCGAAGATACGCAGTATTTT
abundance: once; d_gene: .; j_gene: TRBJ2-7; v_gene: TRBV28; CDR3aa: CASNEEGYEQYF; CDR3nt: TGTGCCAGCAACGAGGAGGGCTACGAGCAGTACTTC
abundance: .; d_gene: .; j_gene: TRBJ2-1; v_gene: TRBV4-2; CDR3aa: CASSHRSPYNEQFGEFF; CDR3nt: TGTGCCAGCAGCCATAGGAGTCCCTACAATGAGCAGTTCGGGGAGTTCTTC
abundance: .; d_gene: .; j_gene: TRBJ1-4; v_gene: TRBV10-3; CDR3aa: CAISESAGVDEKLFF; CDR3nt: TGTGCCATCAGTGAGTCGGCAGGGGTCGATGAAAAACTGTTTTTT
abundance: .; d_gene: .; j_gene: TRBJ1-3; v_gene: TRBV5-8; CDR3aa: CASSLVLQEISGNTIYF; CDR3nt: TGTGCCAGCAGCTTGGTGCTCCAGGAAATTTCTGGAAACACCATATATTTT
abundance: .; d_gene: TRBD1; j_gene: TRBJ1-3; v_gene: TRBV18; CDR3aa: CASSPPQGYGNTIYF; CDR3nt: TGTGCCAGCTCACCTCCACAGGGGTACGGAAACACCATATATTTT
abundance: few; d_gene: .; j_gene: TRBJ2-2; v_gene: TRBV9; CDR3aa: CASSVTASFTGELFF; CDR3nt: TGTGCCAGCAGCGTTACTGCTTCGTTCACCGGGGAGCTGTTTTTT
abundance: .; d_gene: TRBD1; j_gene: TRBJ1-4; v_gene: TRBV5-1; CDR3aa: CASRFSDDRGRELFF; CDR3nt: TGCGCCAGCAGGTTTTCGGACGACAGGGGCCGGGAACTGTTTTTT
abundance: few; d_gene: .; j_gene: TRBJ1-1; v_gene: TRBV6-1; CDR3aa: CASSTSGTVNTEAFF; CDR3nt: TGTGCCAGCAGTACCTCCGGGACGGTGAACACTGAAGCTTTCTTT
abundance: .; d_gene: TRBD1; j_gene: TRBJ1-5; v_gene: TRBV7-2; CDR3aa: CASSARTGTDQPQHF; CDR3nt: TGTGCCAGCAGCGCCAGGACAGGGACCGATCAGCCCCAGCATTTT
abundance: once; d_gene: .; j_gene: TRBJ1-2; v_gene: TRBV28; CDR3aa: CASRLPRGLNYGYTF; CDR3nt: TGTGCCAGCAGACTTCCCCGGGGTCTTAACTATGGCTACACCTTC
abundance: .; d_gene: .; j_gene: TRBJ2-7; v_gene: TRBV10-2; CDR3aa: CASSEQGTGEQYF; CDR3nt: TGCGCCAGCAGTGAGCAAGGGACGGGCGAGCAGTACTTC
abundance: .; d_gene: TRBD1; j_gene: TRBJ1-3; v_gene: TRBV28; CDR3aa: CASSSLRGPSGNTIYF; CDR3nt: TGTGCCAGCAGTTCCCTTAGGGGGCCCTCTGGAAACACCATATATTTT
abundance: .; d_gene: TRBD1; j_gene: TRBJ2-1; v_gene: TRBV5-3; CDR3aa: CARSSYSGTEGSDEQFF; CDR3nt: TGTGCCAGAAGCTCTTACTCCGGGACAGAGGGAAGCGATGAGCAGTTCTTC
abundance: .; d_gene: .; j_gene: TRBJ2-7; v_gene: TRBV10-1; CDR3aa: CASSEGAPSFEQYF; CDR3nt: TGCGCCAGCAGTGAGGGGGCCCCTTCCTTCGAGCAGTACTTC
abundance: .; d_gene: TRBD1; j_gene: TRBJ1-2; v_gene: TRBV19; CDR3aa: CASRSGQGANYGYTF; CDR3nt: TGTGCCAGTAGGAGTGGGCAGGGGGCCAACTATGGCTACACCTTC
abundance: .; d_gene: .; j_gene: TRBJ1-5; v_gene: TRBV15; CDR3aa: CATSREMTGNQPQHF; CDR3nt: TGTGCCACCAGCAGAGAAATGACGGGCAATCAGCCCCAGCATTTT
abundance: .; d_gene: TRBD1; j_gene: TRBJ2-2; v_gene: TRBV7-3; CDR3aa: CASSSDRGNTGELFF; CDR3nt: TGTGCCAGCAGCTCCGACAGGGGGAACACCGGGGAGCTGTTTTTT
abundance: .; d_gene: .; j_gene: TRBJ2-7; v_gene: TRBV11-2; CDR3aa: CASSPWTKGEQYF; CDR3nt: TGTGCCAGCAGCCCCTGGACGAAAGGCGAGCAGTACTTC
abundance: .; d_gene: TRBD1; j_gene: TRBJ2-5; v_gene: TRBV6-1; CDR3aa: CASRQTGGWQETQYF; CDR3nt: TGTGCCAGCAGACAAACAGGGGGCTGGCAAGAGACCCAGTACTTC
abundance: .; d_gene: TRBD2; j_gene: TRBJ2-3; v_gene: TRBV19; CDR3aa: CASSISGGRTDTQYF; CDR3nt: TGTGCCAGTAGTATATCGGGGGGGCGCACAGATACGCAGTATTTT
abundance: .; d_gene: .; j_gene: TRBJ1-5; v_gene: TRBV19; CDR3aa: CASSDQGNQPQHF; CDR3nt: TGTGCCAGTTCAGATCAGGGCAATCAGCCCCAGCATTTT
abundance: .; d_gene: .; j_gene: TRBJ2-7; v_gene: TRBV18; CDR3aa: CASSPQGSEQYF; CDR3nt: TGTGCCAGCTCACCACAGGGGAGCGAGCAGTACTTC
abundance: .; d_gene: .; j_gene: TRBJ1-1; v_gene: TRBV27; CDR3aa: CASSLSRVFAEAFF; CDR3nt: TGTGCCAGCAGTTTAAGTCGGGTGTTCGCTGAAGCTTTCTTT
abundance: few; d_gene: .; j_gene: TRBJ1-5; v_gene: TRBV2; CDR3aa: CASSGRGGYSNQPQHF; CDR3nt: TGTGCCAGCAGCGGACGGGGGGGTTATAGCAATCAGCCCCAGCATTTT
abundance: once; d_gene: .; j_gene: TRBJ2-4; v_gene: TRBV5-6; CDR3aa: CASSLAQFFGNIQYF; CDR3nt: TGTGCCAGCAGCTTAGCACAGTTCTTTGGGAACATTCAGTACTTC
abundance: few; d_gene: .; j_gene: TRBJ1-5; v_gene: TRBV6-1; CDR3aa: CASTKDTNQPQHF; CDR3nt: TGTGCCAGCACCAAAGACACAAATCAGCCCCAGCATTTT
abundance: .; d_gene: .; j_gene: TRBJ1-2; v_gene: TRBV19; CDR3aa: CASSTPQGPNYGYTF; CDR3nt: TGTGCCAGTAGTACCCCTCAAGGTCCTAACTATGGCTACACCTTC
abundance: .; d_gene: .; j_gene: TRBJ2-5; v_gene: TRBV29-1; CDR3aa: CSVESLGQTAQYF; CDR3nt: TGCAGCGTTGAAAGCCTGGGCCAGACAGCCCAGTACTTC
abundance: .; d_gene: .; j_gene: TRBJ2-7; v_gene: TRBV4-2; CDR3aa: CASSQDFGTGGYEQYF; CDR3nt: TGTGCCAGCAGCCAAGATTTCGGGACGGGTGGCTACGAGCAGTACTTC
abundance: .; d_gene: .; j_gene: TRBJ2-5; v_gene: TRBV7-2; CDR3aa: CASSSSQETQYF; CDR3nt: TGTGCCAGCAGCTCTTCCCAAGAGACCCAGTACTTC
abundance: .; d_gene: .; j_gene: TRBJ2-7; v_gene: TRBV5-5; CDR3aa: CASRNRDFSSYEQYF; CDR3nt: TGTGCCAGCAGAAACCGGGACTTCAGCTCCTACGAGCAGTACTTC